These 15 T cell receptor beta chains were sequenced from one sample in a study of shared clonotypes between healthy human individuals (dated by TCRdb to the early 2020s). The method behind the library was the immunoSEQ multiplex PCR assay. The table comes from immuneACCESS by way of TCRdb, which keeps in-frame sequences with V and J called. Part of the clones is missing from these tables; in studies checked, under half for an unresolved V gene and the rest for unknown reasons. Recorded for this sample are around 1 million clones; about three quarters of them occurred a single time. The leading ten clones occupy about 1.5% of the sample. Sequencing input: memory CD4+ T cells sorted from blood. According to the study, the label for this sample's cell subset or site signals: CD45RA-negative fraction. The receptor set was obtained from a man between 18 and 35 years old in good health.

Here the CDR3 DNA reads TGTGCCAGCAGGGAACAGTCCTACGAGCAGTACTTC. It yields the protein CASREQSYEQYF. The rearrangement joins TRBV7-2 to TRBJ2-7; D unresolved. Per the germline V gene, CDR1 is SGHTA and CDR2 is FQGNSA. The V end lost 6 bases, the J end lost 1 base, and 7 bases lay between the germline ends. The CDR3 loop spans 12 amino acids.

The chain recombines TRBV11-3 with TRBJ2-1; D unclear. Per germline, CDR1 SGHNT and CDR2 YENEEA. V lost 5 bases and J 9 bases, leaving 17 bases between the germline ends. The CDR3 contains 14 residues. CDR3 DNA sequence: TGTGCCAGCAGCCCCACAAGAGCAGACGGTGAGCAGTTCTTC. It translates to CASSPTRADGEQFF.

The chain joins TRBV6-1 to TRBJ2-1, with a possible D match to TRBD1 (5 bases). The CDR3 sequence is 11 residues long. V dropped 4 bases and J dropped 11 bases, with 9 bases sitting between them. Germline-derived CDR1 and CDR2 are MNHNS and SASEGT. The CDR3 region is CASSGPGKQFF. The CDR3 coding sequence is TGTGCCAGCAGTGGGCCAGGGAAGCAGTTCTTC.

This clone was recorded a few times. The V and J genes are TRBV18 and TRBJ1-1; 10 nucleotides align to TRBD1. This CDR3 spans 14 amino acids. Trimming took 4 bases from V and 5 from J; bases not matched to a gene: 4. CDR1 and CDR2 (germline): KGHSH, LQKENI. The DNA of the CDR3 is TGTGCCAGCTCACTGGGACAGGGGAAAACTGAAGCTTTCTTT. This encodes CASSLGQGKTEAFF.

In its sample, this clone was seen a few times. The chain is built from TRBV7-6 and TRBJ2-3; 14 bases are a match to TRBD2. Germline CDR1 SGHVS, CDR2 FNYEAQ. The CDR3 length is 18 residues. V was pared by 1 base and J by 0 bases, with 3 bases of the junction left unmatched. Here the CDR3 DNA reads TGTGCCAGCAGCTTAGGGACTAGCGGGAGGACCAGCACAGATACGCAGTATTTT. Protein sequence: CASSLGTSGRTSTDTQYF.

The CDR3 sequence is CASSPGVPSGNTIYF. The CDR3, as DNA: TGTGCCAGCAGCCCAGGGGTCCCCTCTGGAAACACCATATATTTT. The J gene is TRBJ1-3, the V gene TRBV2, with a possible D match to TRBD1 (6 bases). Trimming pared 6 bases from V and 0 bases from J, leaving 12 bases between. The CDR3 length is 15 residues. Per germline, CDR1 SNHLY and CDR2 FYNNEI.

CDR3 amino acids: CASIPRRSVTRYEQYF. CDR3 DNA sequence: TGTGCCAGTATCCCCCGGAGGTCGGTGACCCGCTACGAGCAGTACTTC. J is TRBJ2-7 and V is TRBV19; the D gene is possibly TRBD2 (5 bases). Germline CDR1 is LNHDA and CDR2 is SQIVND (reference sequence). The CDR3 runs 16 residues. The V end lost 7 bases, the J end lost 3 bases, and 22 bases lay between the germline ends.

The rearrangement joins TRBV6-1 to TRBJ1-1, with D possibly TRBD1 on 6 matching bases. Germline V gene sequence: CDR1 MNHNS, CDR2 SASEGT. The CDR3 spans 18 residues. V was pared by 1 base and J by 0 bases, with 18 bases between. CDR3 protein: CASSEDRVLNRVNTEAFF. The CDR3, as DNA: TGTGCCAGCAGTGAAGACAGGGTCTTAAATCGCGTGAACACTGAAGCTTTCTTT.

J is TRBJ1-1 and V is TRBV6-5; D is unresolved. V was clipped by 4 bases and J by 1 base, with 7 bases between them. Germline-derived CDR1 and CDR2 are MNHEY and SVGAGI. CDR3 length: 13 amino acids. The CDR3 region has the DNA TGTGCCAGCAGTTTTAGACCGAACACTGAAGCTTTCTTT. Amino acids: CASSFRPNTEAFF.

J is TRBJ2-5 and V is TRBV15; no clear D gene. Germline lookup yields CDR1 LNHNV and CDR2 YYDKDF (reference sequence). V gave up 1 base and J gave up 5 bases, with 14 bases separating them. The CDR3 is 15 residues long. CDR3 protein: CATSRVGLGAETQYF. The CDR3 nucleotides are TGTGCCACCAGCAGAGTCGGGCTCGGCGCTGAGACCCAGTACTTC. Using reference TRBV15 and TRBJ2-5 for the parts outside the CDR3, the full variable domain is DAMVIQNPRYQVTQFGKPVTLSCSQTLNHNVMYWYQQKSSQAPKLLFHYYDKDFNNEADTPDNFQSRRPNTSFCFLDIRSPGLGDTAMYLCATSRVGLGAETQYFGPGTRLLVL.

The rearrangement joins TRBV5-4 to TRBJ1-1; no clear D gene. V was pared by 2 bases and J by 4 bases, with 12 bases between. The CDR3 runs 14 residues. Germline assignment: CDR1 SGHNT and CDR2 YYREEE (reference sequence). This CDR3 reads CASSFGLGGTEAFF. The DNA of the CDR3 is TGTGCCAGCAGCTTCGGACTGGGAGGCACTGAAGCTTTCTTT. The complete variable domain, with remaining parts taken from reference TRBV5-4 and TRBJ1-1, reads ETGVTQSPTHLIKTRGQQVTLRCSSQSGHNTVSWYQQALGQGPQFIFQYYREEENGRGNFPPRFSGLQFPNYSSELNVNALELDDSALYLCASSFGLGGTEAFFGQGTRLTVV.

This chain connects TRBV7-2 to TRBJ1-1, with 7 bases lining up with TRBD1. CDR1 and CDR2 from the germline V gene are SGHTA and FQGNSA. The junction had 8 bases not matched to a gene; V was cut back by 5 bases and J by 5 bases. This CDR3 region has 14 residues. The CDR3 loop reads CASSRDRVSTEAFF. The DNA of the CDR3 is TGTGCCAGCAGCCGCGACAGGGTATCGACTGAAGCTTTCTTT.

This clone was detected only a few times. The chain joins TRBV15 to TRBJ2-7, with D perhaps assigned TRBD1 or TRBD2 (5 bases each). Trimming took 0 bases from V and 0 from J, leaving 9 bases between them. The germline CDR1 and CDR2 sequences are LNHNV and YYDKDF (reference sequence). CDR3 length: 15 amino acids. The CDR3 sequence: CATSRDFGASYEQYF. The CDR3 DNA is TGTGCCACCAGCAGAGATTTCGGGGCCTCCTACGAGCAGTACTTC.

The V and J genes are TRBV12-2 and TRBJ2-3. TRBV12-2 is recorded as a pseudogene. The CDR3 consists of 9 residues. CDR3 nucleotides: TGTGCAAGTGCTGATACGCAGTATTTT. It yields the protein CASADTQYF.

The rearrangement joins TRBV9 to TRBJ2-2, with 7 bases lining up with TRBD2. This CDR3 is built from 18 residues. J lost 2 bases, V lost 4 bases, and 14 bases had no gene match. CDR1 is SGDLS, CDR2 YYNGEE, per germline. Here the CDR3 DNA reads TGTGCCAGCAGCCCCCGACCGGTGGGAGCGGGAAACACCGGGGAGCTGTTTTTT. Translated: CASSPRPVGAGNTGELFF. The full variable domain, with the rest looked up from reference TRBV9 and TRBJ2-2, is DSGVTQTPKHLITATGQRVTLRCSPRSGDLSVYWYQQSLDQGLQFLIQYYNGEERAKGNILERFSAQQFPDLHSELNLSSLELGDSALYFCASSPRPVGAGNTGELFFGEGSRLTVL.